This TCR beta chain was observed in a study of T cell responses to AZD1222 COVID-19 vaccine (dated by TCRdb to 2020 to 2023). For the study in its entirety: AZD1222 recipients with second doses at about 4 weeks or about 12 weeks were pooled, because spike-specific TCR depth and breadth did not differ between schedules. TCR sequencing was performed for about 250 trial participants, of whom about 210 were given two doses of AZD1222 and around 25 were given two doses of MenACWY control vaccine. Trial participants were enrolled into age subgroups of 18-55, 56-69 and 70-plus years, which contained roughly 150, 30 and 60 TCR-sequenced participants, respectively.

On the study overall, not on this receptor specifically: Spike-specific TCR breadth and depth rose significantly after two AZD1222 doses compared with day 0 and with MenACWY recipients. Participants were mostly white British and included more females than males, and it was suggested by the authors that clonal diversity may have been underestimated. Because no samples from the day 14 peak response were available, repertoires could be characterized only after the peak T cell response. CD4 TCRs associated with the vaccine covered the entire spike protein, and the dominant responses were in regions 160-218 and 743-854. Reportedly, close to half of the unique spike-specific TCRs recognized epitopes lying outside the regions that are mutated in the B.1.351 and B.1.1.7 variants. Conclusions about previously exposed vaccinees are limited, since just a handful of AZD1222 recipients were seropositive for SARS-CoV-2 at baseline. The 56-69-year group was small, and its depth increase did not reach significance, likely because of low power.

With regard to this clone: Its antigen is not yet known. The sample holds no much larger clone one base away, and base qualities are not on file.

Counted from cysteine to phenylalanine, this CDR3 has 15 amino acids. Just the 45-base CDR3 DNA is kept, in frame starting at base 1. V ends up 5 bases short and J 2 bases short, with an unmatched junction base count of 4. The germline V gene gives CDR1 as SGHVS and CDR2 as FNYEAQ. The time point label, as the study defines it: baseline before first vaccination. The vaccinee samples were drawn from two UK trials, COV001 and COV002, one of which was a single-blind randomized controlled phase 2/3 trial testing AZD1222 (ChAdOx1 nCoV-19) in healthy adults. For TCRbeta chain sequencing, PBMC samples were collected from trial participants at day 0 and at day 28 after the second dose. The CDR3 regions of human TCRbeta chains were subjected to immunosequencing. The authors' pipeline ran thus. Repertoire TCRs were checked for matches against a reference library of SARS-CoV-2-specific TCRs that had been generated using the MIRA antigen-specificity platform. Breadth was defined as the fraction of unique TCRs that were SARS-CoV-2-associated, and depth was defined as the fraction of total T cells that were SARS-CoV-2-associated. Each spike-specific TCR was assigned to its reactive spike region and to a CD4 or CD8 class using the MIRA data. Log10-transformed breadth and depth values were compared by one-way ANOVA with Sidak's multiple comparisons tests. TCRdb holds this immuneACCESS table with in-frame rearrangements only. Some clones are missing; in checked studies, unresolved V genes explain under half, and the rest has no known cause. V and J calls plus clone size are reproduced from that table; the DNA served to infer D and trimming. The sample includes around 94,000 clones, with 84% observed a single time. More than 15% of the sample goes to the ten largest clones.

This sequence uses TRBV7-6 and TRBJ2-5, with TRBD2 identical over 11 junction bases. The sequence was collected from an adult in good health. Specimen: peripheral blood, collected on day 0 of AZD1222 vaccination. The DNA sequence follows: TGTGCCAGCAGCCCTGGGACTAGCGGACAAGAGACCCAGTACTTC. Translated, this is CASSPGTSGQETQYF.